The following is a TCR beta chain sequence with its context. Its target is not known. The data belong to a study of tumor and adjacent non-tumor tissue in lung cancer. General study results and limits: Shorter survival was associated with higher TCR diversity in tumors. Compared with tumor, normal lung showed significantly lower TCR diversity.

The template was RNA from unsorted bulk tissue. Three rounds of nested PCR, following a modified ARM-PCR protocol, produced the TCRbeta library. From the multiplex PCR reads, TCRdb called clonotypes with MiXCR, one entry per CDR3 protein. The sample shows under 140,000 distinct CDR3 sequences, over 75% of them seen only once. V was pared by 9 bases and J by 5 bases, with 19 bases between. The CDR3 runs to 14 residues. Germline loops: CDR1 SGHVS, CDR2 FNYEAQ. J is TRBJ1-1 and V is TRBV7-6, with D unresolved. The TCR originated in a man aged 65-85 years with non-small cell lung cancer. Sequenced input: lung tumor tissue. CDR3 in DNA: TGTGCCAGTAGCGGAATAAAGGGCAAGACTGAAGCTTTCTTT. Protein: CASSGIKGKTEAFF.